The 9 T cell receptor beta chains in this list originate from one sample, sequenced in a study of long-term antiretroviral therapy in people with HIV. Survey level was the resolution at which the v3.0 immunoSEQ assay ran. Assay: immunoSEQ multiplex PCR; the TCRdb copy retains only in-frame clones and omits some. In the table there are about 28,000 clones, roughly 80% of which are singletons. This specimen consisted of unsorted PBMCs, obtained 0.3 years after starting antiretroviral therapy. The receptors were sampled from a man aged 35-49 years with HIV.

The chain has TRBV6-5 and TRBJ2-5, with no clear D. In germline, CDR1 is MNHEY, CDR2 SVGAGI. Trimming pared 5 bases from V and 7 bases from J, leaving 14 bases between. CDR3 length: 13 amino acids. The CDR3 protein is CASSAIPLGTQYF. The CDR3 DNA sequence: TGTGCCAGCAGTGCGATCCCTCTAGGGACCCAGTACTTC.

The chain employs TRBV29-1 and TRBJ2-7, with 7 bases aligning to TRBD2. CDR1 is SQVTM, CDR2 ANQGSEA, per germline. CDR3 length equals 13 residues. Unmatched junction bases numbered 8, after V lost 3 bases and J lost 6 bases. This CDR3 reads CSVEVGGPREQYF. The CDR3 DNA is TGCAGCGTTGAGGTGGGAGGGCCTCGCGAGCAGTACTTC.

The J gene is TRBJ2-3, the V gene TRBV5-1, with TRBD2 matching 11 bases. With 2 bases clipped from V and 6 bases from J, the junction kept 11 bases outside the gene matches. The CDR3 sequence is 17 residues long. Germline values: CDR1 SGHRS, CDR2 YFSETQ. Here the CDR3 DNA reads TGCGCCAGCAGCTTCGCCTCTAGCGGGGGGCTTTCGGATACGCAGTATTTT. This gives the protein CASSFASSGGLSDTQYF.

The V gene is TRBV2, the J gene TRBJ1-1, with D perhaps matching TRBD1 (5 bases). Trimming pared 2 bases from V and 1 base from J, leaving 14 bases between. Germline CDR1 reads SNHLY; CDR2 reads FYNNEI. CDR3 length equals 16 residues. This chain's CDR3 is CASSEYSVGPNTEAFF. The CDR3 bases are TGTGCCAGCAGTGAATATTCGGTGGGGCCGAACACTGAAGCTTTCTTT.

The CDR3 DNA sequence: TGCGCCAGCAGCTTGAGGCCCGCAGATACGCAGTATTTT. Amino acids: CASSLRPADTQYF. This chain connects TRBV5-1 to TRBJ2-3; D not resolved. From germline, CDR1 is SGHRS and CDR2 YFSETQ. Trimming left V 1 base short and J 4 bases short, with 7 bases between. This CDR3 has 13 amino acids. Variable domain in full (rest from reference TRBV5-1 and TRBJ2-3): KAGVTQTPRYLIKTRGQQVTLSCSPISGHRSVSWYQQTPGQGLQFLFEYFSETQRNKGNFPGRFSGRQFSNSRSEMNVSTLELGDSALYLCASSLRPADTQYFGPGTRLTVL.

The CDR3 sequence: CACLPGSYNEQFF. CDR3 bases: TGTGCCTGCCTCCCGGGGTCCTACAATGAGCAGTTCTTC. The chain combines TRBV30 with TRBJ2-1, with D possibly TRBD2 on 5 matching bases. Germline CDR1 reads GTSNPN; CDR2 reads SVGIG (reference sequence). The CDR3 extends over 13 amino acids. V was clipped by 6 bases and J by 1 base, with 10 bases between them.

V and J are TRBV7-2 and TRBJ2-2; D is ambiguous. Trimming took 1 base from V and 1 from J, leaving 13 bases between them. The CDR3 loop spans 17 amino acids. Germline V gene sequence: CDR1 SGHTA, CDR2 FQGNSA. CDR3 coding DNA: TGTGCCAGCAGCTTAGGCGCTGCACAGAGGAACACCGGGGAGCTGTTTTTT. This translates into CASSLGAAQRNTGELFF.

This chain connects TRBV18 to TRBJ2-3; D perhaps matches TRBD2 (5 bases). There are 13 residues in the CDR3. V lost 3 bases and J 5 bases, leaving 9 bases between the germline ends. Germline CDR1 and CDR2: KGHSH and LQKENI. The CDR3, as DNA: TGTGCCAGCTCACCCGGGAACGGAGATACGCAGTATTTT. Amino acid sequence: CASSPGNGDTQYF.

In DNA form, the CDR3 reads TGTGCCAGCAGCGTAGAATGGGACTTATCCTACGAGCAGTACTTC. Residues: CASSVEWDLSYEQYF. This rearrangement joins TRBV9 to TRBJ2-7; perhaps TRBD2 as D (6 bases). Germline V gene sequence: CDR1 SGDLS, CDR2 YYNGEE. The CDR3 is 15 residues long. Trimming took off 0 bases at V and 1 base at J, with 11 bases between the two ends. Variable domain in full (rest from reference TRBV9 and TRBJ2-7): DSGVTQTPKHLITATGQRVTLRCSPRSGDLSVYWYQQSLDQGLQFLIQYYNGEERAKGNILERFSAQQFPDLHSELNLSSLELGDSALYFCASSVEWDLSYEQYFGPGTRLTVT.